Reported below is one T cell receptor (beta chain). Its antigen is currently not known. Nothing much larger sits one base from this clone, and base qualities are not available. The data are from a study of a mutant IDH1 vaccine in newly diagnosed glioma (dated by TCRdb to the early 2020s). In the study overall: The roughly 33 treated patients were approximately 62% male and around 40% female, with a mean age of roughly 40 years. Prior to enrollment, standard therapy consisting of radiotherapy alone, temozolomide alone, or radiochemotherapy with temozolomide had been administered to patients, with the combination being received by most patients. Longitudinal TCRB deep sequencing was performed for some 25 treated patients wherever samples were available for exploratory analyses. Six visits were used for peripheral blood collection: V03 (baseline), V05, V07, V10, V12 and V13. On the study overall, not on this receptor specifically: Vaccine-induced immune responses across multiple MHC alleles were detected in approximately 94% of patients. Pseudoprogression seemed to be unrelated to changes in the top peripheral T cell clonotypes found by TCRB sequencing. PBMC samples for TCRB deep sequencing were selected based on availability. The authors stated that sample limitations prevented analyses of patient blood samples from being reproduced.

V is cut back by 8 bases and J by 3 bases, with 3 bases in the junction unmatched. Reading from cysteine to phenylalanine, the CDR3 counts 15 amino acids. This entry keeps only the CDR3 DNA: 45 bases, framed from base 1. The germline V gene provides CDR1 MNHEY and CDR2 SVGAGI. Library preparation employed the immunoSEQ multiplex PCR assay. The hsTCRB Kit was used according to the manufacturer's protocol to amplify rearranged TCR beta chain sequences. An Illumina MiSeq was used to sequence the TCRB libraries. From the authors' description of their analysis: The kit vendor's proprietary platform handled demultiplexing, trimming and gene mapping. TCRdb retrieved this table from immuneACCESS and kept in-frame rearrangements only. Not all clones are present; in checked studies, unresolved V genes account for under half, and no reason is known for the remainder. The V and J calls and clone size are taken from that table; D and trimming were inferred from the DNA. Counted in this sample were just under 95,000 clones; about four fifths of them appeared once. The ten largest clones take up around 7.5% of the sample.

Reading the label with the study, this specimen's time point is: baseline, week 1 (first vaccination visit). The sample's treatment or condition, from its label and the paper: pre-vaccination baseline after standard-of-care therapy. Newly diagnosed WHO grade 3 or 4 IDH1-mutant astrocytomas showing loss of nuclear ATRX were present in the donors. The samples were drawn from NOA16, a multicentre, single-arm, open-label phase I trial in Germany that tested a mutant IDH1 peptide vaccine in humans for the first time. Blood drawn at visit V03 was used as the baseline sample for immunogenicity testing. The DNeasy Blood and Tissue Kit was used to extract genomic DNA from EDTA blood for TCRB sequencing.

The chain links TRBV6-5 with TRBJ2-3, and 15 junctional nucleotides match TRBD2. The TCR comes from a man aged 35-49 years with glioma. This specimen consisted of PBMCs, obtained from a glioma patient treated with radiotherapy, temozolomide or both. This receptor carries the CDR3 CASSGLAGGTDTQYF. In nucleotide form, the sequence is TGTGCCAGCTCCGGACTAGCGGGGGGGACAGATACGCAGTATTTT.